This TCR beta chain stems from a study of cytomegalovirus exposure and HLA in healthy donors. Broader study findings: The study labeled under 200 TCR beta chains cytomegalovirus-associated. Solely CMV serostatus was available to characterize immune exposure.

On this clone itself: Its antigen is unidentified.

With 60 Vbeta and 13 Jbeta primers, the PCR was carried out. In the original analysis: In a later analysis, of roughly 83 million unique beta chains, around 11 million appeared in at least two donors. Sequenced by immunoSEQ multiplex PCR; TCRdb stores in-frame clones only, minus some. V, J and clone size were drawn from that table, and D and trimming were deduced from the DNA. The repertoire holds about 140,000 clones, with 80% as singletons. CDR3 length: 14 residues. The V end was cut by 3 bases, the J end by 0 bases, with 10 bases between. CDR1 and CDR2 from the germline V gene are SGHRS and YFSETQ.

The sample taken for sequencing was PBMCs. The V call is TRBV5-1, the J call TRBJ2-7; D is perhaps TRBD1 (6 bases). The sequence came from a man aged 25 to 45 in good health and CMV-seronegative. The CDR3 spells CASSWGQSSYEQYF. Written as DNA, the CDR3 is TGCGCCAGCAGCTGGGGACAAAGCTCCTACGAGCAGTACTTC.